This TCR beta chain appears in the sequencing data of a study of blood T cell repertoires in COVID-19. Study background: Both acute and convalescent COVID-19 samples were obtained from the United States, Italy and Spain. The cDNA or gDNA used as material had been derived from T cells, B-cell-depleted T cells, or PBMCs.

CDR1 KGHDR and CDR2 SFDVKD come from the germline V gene. This CDR3 contains 16 residues. V gave up 4 bases and J gave up 5 bases; unmatched junction bases: 9. As processed by the authors: From reference gene primer amplification, estimates of nucleated cell counts were derived. Using immunoSEQ multiplex PCR, the repertoire was profiled, and TCRdb retains in-frame clones only, with some absent. V and J calls and clone size come straight from that table; D and trimming were deduced from the DNA. Here the sample spans approximately 85,000 clones, roughly 89% being singletons. The source material was peripheral blood. This sequence originates from a man between 50 and 59 years old with active or convalescent COVID-19. V is TRBV24-1 and J is TRBJ2-1; 8 bases align to TRBD1. CDR3 DNA sequence: TGTGCCACCAGTGAACTCGGGACAGGCGGAGACAATGAGCAGTTCTTC. It yields the protein CATSELGTGGDNEQFF.